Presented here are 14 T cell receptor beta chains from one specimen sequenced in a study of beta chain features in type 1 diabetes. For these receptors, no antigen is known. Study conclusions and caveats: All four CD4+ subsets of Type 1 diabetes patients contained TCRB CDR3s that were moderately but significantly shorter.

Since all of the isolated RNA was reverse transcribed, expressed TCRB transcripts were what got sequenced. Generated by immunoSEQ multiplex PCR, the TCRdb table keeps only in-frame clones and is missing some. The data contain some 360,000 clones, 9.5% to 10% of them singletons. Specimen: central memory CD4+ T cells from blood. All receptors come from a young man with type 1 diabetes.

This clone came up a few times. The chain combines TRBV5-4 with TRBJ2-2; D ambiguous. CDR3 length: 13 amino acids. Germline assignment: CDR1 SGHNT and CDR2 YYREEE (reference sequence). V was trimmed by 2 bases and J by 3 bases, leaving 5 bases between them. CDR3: CASSLWDTGELFF. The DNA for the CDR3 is TGTGCCAGCAGCTTATGGGACACCGGGGAGCTGTTTTTT.

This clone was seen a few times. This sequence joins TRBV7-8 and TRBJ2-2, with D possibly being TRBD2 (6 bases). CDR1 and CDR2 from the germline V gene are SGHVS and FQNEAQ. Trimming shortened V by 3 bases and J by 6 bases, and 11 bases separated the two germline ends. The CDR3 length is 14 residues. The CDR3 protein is CASSFNGLSGELFF. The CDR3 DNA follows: TGTGCCAGCAGCTTCAATGGACTATCCGGGGAGCTGTTTTTT.

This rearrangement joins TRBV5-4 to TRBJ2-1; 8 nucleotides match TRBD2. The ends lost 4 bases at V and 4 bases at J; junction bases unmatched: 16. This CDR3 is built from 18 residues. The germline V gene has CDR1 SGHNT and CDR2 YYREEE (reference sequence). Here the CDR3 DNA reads TGTGCCAGCAGCCAAGAGTCCCTCGCCAGCGGGAGTTACAATGAGCAGTTCTTC. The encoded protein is CASSQESLASGSYNEQFF.

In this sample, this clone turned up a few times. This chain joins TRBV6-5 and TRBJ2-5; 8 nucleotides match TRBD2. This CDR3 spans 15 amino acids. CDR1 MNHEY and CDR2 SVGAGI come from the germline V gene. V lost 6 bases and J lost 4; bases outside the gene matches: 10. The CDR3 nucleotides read TGTGCCAGCAGAGAAACCGGGACTAGAGGAGAGACCCAGTACTTC. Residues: CASRETGTRGETQYF.

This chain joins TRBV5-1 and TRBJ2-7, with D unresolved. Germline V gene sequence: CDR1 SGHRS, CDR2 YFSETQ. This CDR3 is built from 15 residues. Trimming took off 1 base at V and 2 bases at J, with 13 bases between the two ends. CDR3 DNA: TGCGCCAGCAGCTTGTTTCAGGCTACAACCTACGAGCAGTACTTC. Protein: CASSLFQATTYEQYF.

CDR3 nucleotide sequence: TGCGCCAGCAGCCCCGGGACAGGGGCAGGGGACGAGCAGTACTTC. Translation gives CASSPGTGAGDEQYF. The chain couples TRBV5-1 to TRBJ2-7; 10 nucleotides line up with TRBD1. CDR3 length: 15 residues. With V trimmed by 4 bases and J by 5 bases, 9 bases remained unmatched. Germline values: CDR1 SGHRS, CDR2 YFSETQ.

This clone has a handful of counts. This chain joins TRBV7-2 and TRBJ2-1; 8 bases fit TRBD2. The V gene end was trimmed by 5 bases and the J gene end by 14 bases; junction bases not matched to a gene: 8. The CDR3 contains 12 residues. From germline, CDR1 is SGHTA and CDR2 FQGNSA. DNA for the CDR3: TGTGCCAGCAGCCTCGGGACTAGGGCTAAGTTCTTC. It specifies CASSLGTRAKFF. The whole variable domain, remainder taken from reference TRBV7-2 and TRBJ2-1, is GAGVSQSPSNKVTEKGKDVELRCDPISGHTALYWYRQSLGQGLEFLIYFQGNSAPDKSGLPSDRFSAERTGGSVSTLTIQRTQQEDSAVYLCASSLGTRAKFFGPGTRLTVL.

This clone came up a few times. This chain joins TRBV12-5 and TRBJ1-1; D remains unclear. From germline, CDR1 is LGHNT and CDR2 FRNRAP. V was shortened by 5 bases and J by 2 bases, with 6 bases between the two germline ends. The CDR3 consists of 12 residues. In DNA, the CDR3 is TGTGCTAGTGGTCAAGCAAACACTGAAGCTTTCTTT. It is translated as CASGQANTEAFF.

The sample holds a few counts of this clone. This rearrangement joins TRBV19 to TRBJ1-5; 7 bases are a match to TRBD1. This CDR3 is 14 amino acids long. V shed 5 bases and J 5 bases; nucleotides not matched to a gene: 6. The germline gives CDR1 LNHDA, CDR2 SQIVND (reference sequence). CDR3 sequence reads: CASSFDRDYQPQHF. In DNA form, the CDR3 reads TGTGCCAGTAGTTTCGACAGGGATTATCAGCCCCAGCATTTT.

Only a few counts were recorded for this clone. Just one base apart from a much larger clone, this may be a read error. The CDR3 region has the DNA TGTGCCAGCAGCGTGAGCACAGATACGCAGTATTTT. As protein: CASSVSTDTQYF. The rearrangement uses TRBV11-2 and TRBJ2-3; D gene unclear. The V and J ends lost 5 bases and 0 bases respectively, with 3 bases between them. The CDR3 loop spans 12 amino acids. Germline V gives CDR1 SGHAT, CDR2 FQNNGV. The full variable domain, its missing parts supplied by reference TRBV11-2 and TRBJ2-3, is EAGVAQSPRYKIIEKRQSVAFWCNPISGHATLYWYQQILGQGPKLLIQFQNNGVVDDSQLPKDRFSAERLKGVDSTLKIQPAKLEDSAVYLCASSVSTDTQYFGPGTRLTVL.

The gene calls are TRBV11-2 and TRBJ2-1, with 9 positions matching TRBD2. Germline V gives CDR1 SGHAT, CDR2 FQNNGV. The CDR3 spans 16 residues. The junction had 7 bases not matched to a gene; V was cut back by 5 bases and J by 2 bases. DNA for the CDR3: TGTGCCAGCAGCCTCAGGGCGGGAGGGACCTACAATGAGCAGTTCTTC. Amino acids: CASSLRAGGTYNEQFF.

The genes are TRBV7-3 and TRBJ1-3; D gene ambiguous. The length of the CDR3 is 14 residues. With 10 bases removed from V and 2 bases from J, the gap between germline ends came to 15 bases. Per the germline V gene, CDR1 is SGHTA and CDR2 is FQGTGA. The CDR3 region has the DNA TGTGCCACCGGGGTAGGGAACCCTGGAAACACCATATATTTT. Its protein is CATGVGNPGNTIYF.

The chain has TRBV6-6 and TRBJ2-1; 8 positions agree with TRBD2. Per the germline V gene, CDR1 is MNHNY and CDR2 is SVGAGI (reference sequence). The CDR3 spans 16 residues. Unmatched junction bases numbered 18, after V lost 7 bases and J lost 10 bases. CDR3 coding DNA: TGTGCCAGCACGTGGATCCGAGAAGGACTAGCAAAAGAGCAGTTCTTC. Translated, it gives CASTWIREGLAKEQFF.

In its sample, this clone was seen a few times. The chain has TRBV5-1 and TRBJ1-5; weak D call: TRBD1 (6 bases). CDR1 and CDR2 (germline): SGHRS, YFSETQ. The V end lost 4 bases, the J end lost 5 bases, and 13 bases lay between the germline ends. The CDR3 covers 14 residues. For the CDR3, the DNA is TGCGCCAGCAGCGTAACAGGGCAGGATCAGCCCCAGCATTTT. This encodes CASSVTGQDQPQHF. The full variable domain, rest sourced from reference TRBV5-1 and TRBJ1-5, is KAGVTQTPRYLIKTRGQQVTLSCSPISGHRSVSWYQQTPGQGLQFLFEYFSETQRNKGNFPGRFSGRQFSNSRSEMNVSTLELGDSALYLCASSVTGQDQPQHFGDGTRLSIL.